The 3 T cell receptor beta chains below were found in one sample sequenced in a study of cytomegalovirus exposure and HLA in healthy donors. Both 60 Vbeta primers and 13 Jbeta primers went into the PCR. Clones were sequenced by immunoSEQ multiplex PCR, and TCRdb holds only the in-frame ones, with some missing. The sample includes about 160,000 clones, roughly 80% of them seen just once. Sequencing was done on a sample of PBMCs. The receptors here all came from a man aged 50-59 years in good health and CMV-seropositive.

V gene TRBV5-1 combines with J gene TRBJ2-4, with 11 bases aligning to TRBD1. The CDR3 consists of 16 residues. Trimming removed 0 bases from V and 6 bases from J; junction bases left unmatched: 5. Germline V CDR1 and CDR2: SGHRS, YFSETQ. The CDR3 reads CASSLDGQGARNIQYF. The CDR3 DNA follows: TGCGCCAGCAGCTTGGATGGACAGGGGGCGAGAAACATTCAGTACTTC.

The chain carries TRBV15 and TRBJ2-7; D not certain. Germline V CDR1 and CDR2: LNHNV, YYDKDF (reference sequence). V was shortened by 5 bases and J by 2 bases, with 13 bases between the two germline ends. The CDR3 runs to 14 residues. CDR3 sequence reads: CATSHNVQTYEQYF. The DNA of the CDR3 is TGTGCCACCAGCCACAACGTTCAGACCTACGAGCAGTACTTC.

The chain couples TRBV13 to TRBJ2-7; a possible D gene is TRBD1 (6 bases). This CDR3 is built from 17 residues. Trimming left V 1 base short and J 1 base short, with 17 bases between. Per germline, CDR1 PRHDT and CDR2 FYEKMQ (reference sequence). The CDR3, as DNA: TGTGCCAGCAGCTTAGCCACCCTTAAGGGGGAATCCTACGAGCAGTACTTC. As protein: CASSLATLKGESYEQYF.